The sequence of this T cell receptor (beta chain) was determined in a study of Ad26.COV2.S vaccination and SARS-CoV-2 variants. Study summary: Each vaccinee took Ad26.COV2.S intramuscularly, once or twice 56 days apart. Overall study results and limits: The study found similar non-spike TCR breadth in vaccine and placebo recipients.

Assay used: immunoSEQ multiplex PCR; TCRdb lists only in-frame clones, some missing. The data show 350,000 to 550,000 clones, about 88% seen once. Treatment: approximately 18 received Ad26.COV2.S at low or high dose, single or two shots; about 5 received placebo; per-sample allocation not given. Collection of the samples took place on day 63 after the first injection of vaccine or placebo. In the vaccine, an Ad26 vector expressed the SARS-CoV-2 spike of the Wuhan strain. This clone has only a few counts. Its antigen is unknown. The CDR3 is 17 residues long. Trimming left V 3 bases short and J 3 bases short, with 21 bases between. Germline V gene sequence: CDR1 KGHSH, CDR2 LQKENI.

This material consisted of peripheral blood, taken in a trial of Ad26.COV2.S vaccine versus placebo. The sequence was collected from a person aged 18 to 59 who received the Ad26.COV2.S COVID-19 vaccine or a placebo. J is TRBJ2-7 and V is TRBV18, with D perhaps matching TRBD2 (7 bases). CDR3 coding DNA: TGTGCCAGCTCACCGAGGGGGGGCAAAACCGGACTCTACGAGCAGTACTTC. Protein sequence: CASSPRGGKTGLYEQYF.